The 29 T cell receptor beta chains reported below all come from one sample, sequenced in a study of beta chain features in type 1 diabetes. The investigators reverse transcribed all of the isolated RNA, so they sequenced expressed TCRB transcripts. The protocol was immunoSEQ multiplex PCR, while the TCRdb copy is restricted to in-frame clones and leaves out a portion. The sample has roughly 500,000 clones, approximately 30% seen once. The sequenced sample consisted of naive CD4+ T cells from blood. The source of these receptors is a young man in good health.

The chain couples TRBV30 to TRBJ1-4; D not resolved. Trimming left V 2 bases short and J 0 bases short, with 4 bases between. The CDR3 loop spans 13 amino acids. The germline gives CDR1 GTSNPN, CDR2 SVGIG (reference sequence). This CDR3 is CAWSLSTNEKLFF. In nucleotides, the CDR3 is TGTGCCTGGAGTCTCTCAACTAATGAAAAACTGTTTTTT. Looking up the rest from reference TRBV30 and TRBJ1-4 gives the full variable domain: SQTIHQWPATLVQPVGSPLSLECTVEGTSNPNLYWYRQAAGRGLQLLFYSVGIGQISSEVPQNLSASRPQDRQFILSSKKLLLSDSGFYLCAWSLSTNEKLFFGSGTQLSVL.

The CDR3 DNA follows: TGTGCCTGGAGTGTACGGTGGGAGGTCACAGATACGCAGTATTTT. This translates into CAWSVRWEVTDTQYF. The chain joins TRBV30 to TRBJ2-3; the D gene is possibly TRBD2 (6 bases). CDR3 length: 15 amino acids. With 0 bases removed from V and 2 bases from J, the gap between germline ends came to 12 bases. Germline V gives CDR1 GTSNPN, CDR2 SVGIG (reference sequence).

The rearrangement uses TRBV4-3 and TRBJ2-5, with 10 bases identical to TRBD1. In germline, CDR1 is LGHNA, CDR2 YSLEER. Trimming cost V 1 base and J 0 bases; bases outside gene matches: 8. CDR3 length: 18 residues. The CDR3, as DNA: TGCGCCAGCAGCCAAGGCTGGACAGGGGGAGAGTACCAAGAGACCCAGTACTTC. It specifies CASSQGWTGGEYQETQYF.

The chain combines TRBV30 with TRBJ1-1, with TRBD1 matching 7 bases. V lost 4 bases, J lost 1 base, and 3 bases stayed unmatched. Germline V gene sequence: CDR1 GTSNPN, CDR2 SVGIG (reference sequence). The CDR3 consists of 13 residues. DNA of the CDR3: TGTGCCTGGACCGGACAGGCGAACACTGAAGCTTTCTTT. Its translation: CAWTGQANTEAFF.

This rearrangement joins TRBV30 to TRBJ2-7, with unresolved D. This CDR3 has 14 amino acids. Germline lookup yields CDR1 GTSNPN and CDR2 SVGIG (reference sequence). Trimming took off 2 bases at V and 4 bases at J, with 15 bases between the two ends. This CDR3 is CAWSNRASLYEQYF. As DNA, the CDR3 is TGTGCCTGGAGTAATCGGGCTTCGCTTTACGAGCAGTACTTC.

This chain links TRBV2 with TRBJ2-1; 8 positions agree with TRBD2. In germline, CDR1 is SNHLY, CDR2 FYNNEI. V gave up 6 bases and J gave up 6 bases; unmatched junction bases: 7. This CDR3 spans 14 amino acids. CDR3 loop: CASRSSGNLNEQFF. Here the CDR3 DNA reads TGTGCCAGCAGAAGTAGCGGGAATCTCAATGAGCAGTTCTTC.

This chain's CDR3 is CSVGVVSGNTIYF. The CDR3 DNA is TGCAGCGTTGGTGTGGTATCTGGAAACACCATATATTTT. The chain combines TRBV29-1 with TRBJ1-3; D remains unclear. The V end lost 4 bases, the J end lost 1 base, and 8 bases lay between the germline ends. Looked up from germline, CDR1 is SQVTM and CDR2 is ANQGSEA. The CDR3 spans 13 residues. The full variable domain, its missing parts supplied by reference TRBV29-1 and TRBJ1-3, is SAVISQKPSRDICQRGTSLTIQCQVDSQVTMMFWYRQQPGQSLTLIATANQGSEATYESGFVIDKFPISRPNLTFSTLTVSNMSPEDSSIYLCSVGVVSGNTIYFGEGSWLTVV.

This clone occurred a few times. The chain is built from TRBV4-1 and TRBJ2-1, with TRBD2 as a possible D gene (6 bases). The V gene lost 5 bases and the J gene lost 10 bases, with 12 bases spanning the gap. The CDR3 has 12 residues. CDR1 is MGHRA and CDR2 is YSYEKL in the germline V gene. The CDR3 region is CASSTRAGEQFF. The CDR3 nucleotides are TGCGCCAGCAGCACGAGGGCGGGAGAGCAGTTCTTC.

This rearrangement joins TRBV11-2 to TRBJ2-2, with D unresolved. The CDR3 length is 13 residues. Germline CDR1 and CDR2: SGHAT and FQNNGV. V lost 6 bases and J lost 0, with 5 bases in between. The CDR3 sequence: CASRLTNTGELFF. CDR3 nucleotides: TGTGCCAGCAGACTAACGAACACCGGGGAGCTGTTTTTT.

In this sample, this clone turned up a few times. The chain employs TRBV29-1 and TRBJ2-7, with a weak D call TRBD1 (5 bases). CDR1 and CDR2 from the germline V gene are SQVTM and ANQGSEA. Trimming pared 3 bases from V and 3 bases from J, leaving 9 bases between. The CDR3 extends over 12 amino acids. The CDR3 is CSVEQGHYEQYF. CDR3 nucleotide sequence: TGCAGCGTTGAGCAGGGCCACTACGAGCAGTACTTC.

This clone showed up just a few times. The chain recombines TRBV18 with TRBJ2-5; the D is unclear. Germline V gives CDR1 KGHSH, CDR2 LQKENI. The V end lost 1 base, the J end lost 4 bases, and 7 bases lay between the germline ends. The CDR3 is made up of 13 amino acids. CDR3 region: CASSPRVGETQYF. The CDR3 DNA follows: TGTGCCAGCTCACCACGCGTCGGAGAGACCCAGTACTTC. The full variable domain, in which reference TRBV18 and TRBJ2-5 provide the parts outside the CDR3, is NAGVMQNPRHLVRRRGQEARLRCSPMKGHSHVYWYRQLPEEGLKFMVYLQKENIIDESGMPKERFSAEFPKEGPSILRIQQVVRGDSAAYFCASSPRVGETQYFGPGTRLLVL.

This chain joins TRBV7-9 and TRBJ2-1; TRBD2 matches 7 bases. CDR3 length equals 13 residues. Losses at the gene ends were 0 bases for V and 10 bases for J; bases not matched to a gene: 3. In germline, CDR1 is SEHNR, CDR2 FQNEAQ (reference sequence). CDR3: CASSLARGLEQFF. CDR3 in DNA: TGTGCCAGCAGCTTAGCTCGGGGACTAGAGCAGTTCTTC.

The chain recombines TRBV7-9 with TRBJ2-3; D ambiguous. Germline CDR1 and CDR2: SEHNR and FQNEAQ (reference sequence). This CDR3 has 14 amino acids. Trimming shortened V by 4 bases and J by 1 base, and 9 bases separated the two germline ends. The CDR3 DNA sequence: TGTGCCAGCAGCTGGCCGGGCCGCACAGATACGCAGTATTTT. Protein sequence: CASSWPGRTDTQYF.

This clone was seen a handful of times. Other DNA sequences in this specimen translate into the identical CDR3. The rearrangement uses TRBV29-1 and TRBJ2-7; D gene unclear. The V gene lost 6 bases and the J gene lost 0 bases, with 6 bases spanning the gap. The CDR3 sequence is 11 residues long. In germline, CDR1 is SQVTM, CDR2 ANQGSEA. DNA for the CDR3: TGCAGCGTGGGTTTCTCCTACGAGCAGTACTTC. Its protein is CSVGFSYEQYF.

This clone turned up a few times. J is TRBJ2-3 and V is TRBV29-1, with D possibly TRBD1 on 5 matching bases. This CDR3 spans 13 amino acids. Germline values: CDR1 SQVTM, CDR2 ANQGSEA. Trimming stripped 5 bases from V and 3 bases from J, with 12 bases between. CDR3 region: CSVLQRGTDTQYF. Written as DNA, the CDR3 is TGCAGCGTTTTACAAAGGGGTACAGATACGCAGTATTTT.

This chain's CDR3 is CASSQNRETQYF. The CDR3 bases are TGTGCCAGCAGCCAAAATCGGGAGACCCAGTACTTC. V gene TRBV7-6 combines with J gene TRBJ2-5; D gene unclear. V lost 5 bases, J lost 5 bases, and 9 bases lay in between. This CDR3 comprises 12 residues. CDR1 is SGHVS, CDR2 FNYEAQ, per germline.

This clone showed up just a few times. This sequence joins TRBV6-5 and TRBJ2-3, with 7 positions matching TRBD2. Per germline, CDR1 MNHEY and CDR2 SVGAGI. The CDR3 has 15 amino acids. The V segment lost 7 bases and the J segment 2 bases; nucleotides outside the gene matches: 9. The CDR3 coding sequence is TGTGCCAGCAAAGCTAGCGGACTATACACAGATACGCAGTATTTT. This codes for CASKASGLYTDTQYF.

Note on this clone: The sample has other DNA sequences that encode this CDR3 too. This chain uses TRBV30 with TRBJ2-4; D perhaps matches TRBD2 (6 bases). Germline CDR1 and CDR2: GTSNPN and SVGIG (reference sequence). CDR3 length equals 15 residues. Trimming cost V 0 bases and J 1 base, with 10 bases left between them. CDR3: CAWSVRGLAKNIQYF. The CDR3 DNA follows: TGTGCCTGGAGTGTACGGGGGTTGGCCAAAAACATTCAGTACTTC.

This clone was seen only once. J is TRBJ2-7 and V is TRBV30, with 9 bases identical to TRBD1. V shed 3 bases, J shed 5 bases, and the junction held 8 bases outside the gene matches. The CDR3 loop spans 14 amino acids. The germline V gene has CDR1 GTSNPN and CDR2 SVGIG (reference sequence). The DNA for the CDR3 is TGTGCCTGGAGCTTCATGGGACAGGGCGACGAGCAGTACTTC. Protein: CAWSFMGQGDEQYF.

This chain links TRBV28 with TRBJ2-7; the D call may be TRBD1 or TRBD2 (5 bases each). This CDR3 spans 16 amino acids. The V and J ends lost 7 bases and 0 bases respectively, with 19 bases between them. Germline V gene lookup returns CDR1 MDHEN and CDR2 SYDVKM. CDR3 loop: CASTPSGRDVSYEQYF. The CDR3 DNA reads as TGTGCCAGCACTCCGTCCGGACGGGACGTCTCCTACGAGCAGTACTTC.

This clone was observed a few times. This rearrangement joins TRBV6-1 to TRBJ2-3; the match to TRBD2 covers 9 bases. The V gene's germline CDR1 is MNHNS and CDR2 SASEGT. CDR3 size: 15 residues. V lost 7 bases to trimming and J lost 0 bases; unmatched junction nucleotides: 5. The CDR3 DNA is TGTGCCAGCACCTACACTAGCGGGAGCACAGATACGCAGTATTTT. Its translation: CASTYTSGSTDTQYF.

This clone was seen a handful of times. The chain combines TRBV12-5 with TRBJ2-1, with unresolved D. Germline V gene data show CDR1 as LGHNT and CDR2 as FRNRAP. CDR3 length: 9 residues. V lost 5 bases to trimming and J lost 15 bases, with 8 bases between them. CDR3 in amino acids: CASGPDPFF. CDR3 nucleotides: TGTGCTAGTGGTCCAGATCCGTTCTTC.

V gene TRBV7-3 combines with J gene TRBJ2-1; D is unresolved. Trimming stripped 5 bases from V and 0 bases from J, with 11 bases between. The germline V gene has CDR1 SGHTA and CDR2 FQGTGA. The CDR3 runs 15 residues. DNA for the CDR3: TGTGCCAGCAGCCTAGTTAGTAGCTCCTACAATGAGCAGTTCTTC. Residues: CASSLVSSSYNEQFF.

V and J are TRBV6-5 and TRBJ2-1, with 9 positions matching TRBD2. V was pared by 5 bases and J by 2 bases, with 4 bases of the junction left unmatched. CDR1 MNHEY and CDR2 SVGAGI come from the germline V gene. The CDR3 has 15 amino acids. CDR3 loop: CASSLSGSAYNEQFF. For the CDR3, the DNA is TGTGCCAGCAGTCTTAGCGGGAGCGCCTACAATGAGCAGTTCTTC.

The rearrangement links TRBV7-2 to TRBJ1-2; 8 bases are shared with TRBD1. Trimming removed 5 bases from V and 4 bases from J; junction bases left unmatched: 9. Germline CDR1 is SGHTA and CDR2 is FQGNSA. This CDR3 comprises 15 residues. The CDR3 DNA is TGTGCCAGCAGCGGACAGGGTCTGCAGGCCTATGGCTACACCTTC. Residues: CASSGQGLQAYGYTF.

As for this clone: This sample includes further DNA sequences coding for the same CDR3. CDR3 coding DNA: TGTGCCTGGAGTAGGGACAGTTACGAGCAGTACTTC. This encodes CAWSRDSYEQYF. This chain joins TRBV30 and TRBJ2-7; 7 nucleotides line up with TRBD1. The CDR3 runs to 12 residues. The germline V gene encodes CDR1 GTSNPN and CDR2 SVGIG (reference sequence). Trimming cost V 2 bases and J 4 bases; bases outside gene matches: 2.

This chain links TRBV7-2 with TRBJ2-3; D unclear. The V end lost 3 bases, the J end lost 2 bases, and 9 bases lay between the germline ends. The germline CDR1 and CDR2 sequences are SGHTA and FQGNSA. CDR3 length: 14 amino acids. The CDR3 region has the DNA TGTGCCAGCAGCTTGGCAGAATTCACAGATACGCAGTATTTT. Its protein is CASSLAEFTDTQYF.

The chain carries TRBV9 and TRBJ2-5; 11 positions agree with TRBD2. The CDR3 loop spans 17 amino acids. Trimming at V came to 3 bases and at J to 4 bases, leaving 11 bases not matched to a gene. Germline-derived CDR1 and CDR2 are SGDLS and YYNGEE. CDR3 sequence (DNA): TGTGCCAGCAGCGCTGCCGCTGGGCTAGCGGGAGGAGAGACCCAGTACTTC. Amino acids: CASSAAAGLAGGETQYF.

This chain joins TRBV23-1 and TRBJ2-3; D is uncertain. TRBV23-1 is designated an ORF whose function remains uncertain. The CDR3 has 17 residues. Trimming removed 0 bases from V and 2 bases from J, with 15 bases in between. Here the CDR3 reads CASSQSPVARFTDTQYF. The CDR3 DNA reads TGCGCCAGCAGTCAATCCCCTGTCGCCAGGTTCACAGATACGCAGTATTTT.